This T cell receptor (beta chain) was sequenced in a study of blood T cell repertoires in COVID-19. Some clones are missing from TCRdb's copy, which holds only in-frame ones; the method was immunoSEQ multiplex PCR. The sample lists fewer than 700,000 clones, approximately 88% occurring once. V was clipped by 1 base and J by 6 bases; unmatched bases: 7. Germline CDR1 is SNHLY and CDR2 is FYNNEI. CDR3 size: 16 residues. The sample was peripheral blood. This TCR was sampled from a woman between 50 and 59 years old with COVID-19, enrolled during active disease. The chain couples TRBV2 to TRBJ2-1, with TRBD2 identical over 9 bases. DNA of the CDR3: TGTGCCAGCAGTGAAGGGGCGGGGGGGCCCCTCAATGAGCAGTTCTTC. It is translated as CASSEGAGGPLNEQFF.